The 5 T cell receptor beta chains in this list originate from one sample, sequenced in a study of neurological immune-mediated disorders. MiXCR, applied by TCRdb to the 5' RACE reads, yields one record per CDR3 protein. The data contain around 70,000 distinct CDR3 sequences, roughly 5% of them seen just once; the ten biggest clones take up approximately 2.6%. Material for sequencing was PBMCs. All receptors derive from a woman in her 30s with multiple sclerosis.

This clonotype was found many times. The J gene is TRBJ1-2, the V gene TRBV7-2, with D possibly being TRBD1 (6 bases). Germline V gene sequence: CDR1 SGHTA, CDR2 FQGNSA. The CDR3 totals 15 residues. V was trimmed by 2 bases and J by 6 bases, leaving 16 bases between them. The CDR3 here is CASSLSSQQGNGYTF. The CDR3, as DNA: TGTGCCAGCAGCTTATCCAGCCAACAGGGCAATGGCTACACCTTC.

The rearrangement uses TRBV11-2 and TRBJ2-7; no clear D. The germline V gene encodes CDR1 SGHAT and CDR2 FQNNGV. The V end was cut by 1 base, the J end by 2 bases, with 9 bases between. The CDR3 has 14 residues. DNA for the CDR3: TGTGCCAGCAGCTTAGCCCAAAGCGCCTACGAGCAGTACTTC. This translates into CASSLAQSAYEQYF.

This clonotype was picked up many times. At one of its ends the junction is not consistent with the germline gene, which may arise from a read error. The chain is built from TRBV4-1 and TRBJ1-5; no firm D call. Per the germline V gene, CDR1 is MGHRA and CDR2 is YSYEKL. The CDR3 is 14 residues long. This CDR3 reads CASSQDAYNQPQNF. In nucleotides, the CDR3 is TGCGCCAGCAGCCAAGATGCGTACAATCAGCCCCAGAATTTT.

This clonotype has a single count. V is TRBV5-5 and J is TRBJ2-2; D remains unclear. CDR1 and CDR2 from the germline V gene are SGHKS and YYEKEE (reference sequence). V lost 1 base and J lost 6, with 7 bases in between. The CDR3 sequence is 13 residues long. This CDR3 reads CASSLSSAGELFF. CDR3 nucleotides: TGTGCCAGCAGCTTGAGTTCTGCCGGGGAGCTGTTTTTT.

This clonotype occurred many times. The rearrangement uses TRBV5-1 and TRBJ2-1, with TRBD2 matching 10 bases. This CDR3 comprises 16 residues. V trimming: 4 bases; J trimming: 4 bases; junction bases outside the gene matches: 8. The germline V gene has CDR1 SGHRS and CDR2 YFSETQ. The CDR3 DNA reads TGCGCCAGCAGCCTGAAACTAGCGGGGTCTTACAATGAGCAGTTCTTC. Translated: CASSLKLAGSYNEQFF.